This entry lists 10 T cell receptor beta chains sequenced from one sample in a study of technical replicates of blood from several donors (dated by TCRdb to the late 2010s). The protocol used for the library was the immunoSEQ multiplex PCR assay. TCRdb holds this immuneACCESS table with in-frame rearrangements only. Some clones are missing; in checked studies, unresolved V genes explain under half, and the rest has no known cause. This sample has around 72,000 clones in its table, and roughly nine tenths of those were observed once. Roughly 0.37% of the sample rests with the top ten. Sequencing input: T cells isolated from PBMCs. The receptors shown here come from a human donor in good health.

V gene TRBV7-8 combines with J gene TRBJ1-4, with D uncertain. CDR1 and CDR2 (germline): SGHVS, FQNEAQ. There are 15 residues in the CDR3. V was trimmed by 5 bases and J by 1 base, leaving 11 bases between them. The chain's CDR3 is CASSPWTGTNEKLFF. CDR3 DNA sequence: TGTGCCAGCAGCCCCTGGACTGGAACTAATGAAAAACTGTTTTTT.

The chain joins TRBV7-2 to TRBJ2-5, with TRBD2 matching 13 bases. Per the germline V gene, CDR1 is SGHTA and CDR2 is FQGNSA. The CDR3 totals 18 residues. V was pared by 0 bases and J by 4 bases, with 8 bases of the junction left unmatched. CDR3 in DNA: TGTGCCAGCAGCTTAGCGTTACTAGCGGGAGGGCCTGCAGAGACCCAGTACTTC. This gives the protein CASSLALLAGGPAETQYF.

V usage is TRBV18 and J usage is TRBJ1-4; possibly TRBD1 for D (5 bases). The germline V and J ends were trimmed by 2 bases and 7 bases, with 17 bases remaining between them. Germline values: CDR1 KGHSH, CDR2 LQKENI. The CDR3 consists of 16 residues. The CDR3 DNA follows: TGTGCCAGCTCACCATTTTCGGCAGGGCAGACTGAAAAACTGTTTTTT. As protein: CASSPFSAGQTEKLFF.

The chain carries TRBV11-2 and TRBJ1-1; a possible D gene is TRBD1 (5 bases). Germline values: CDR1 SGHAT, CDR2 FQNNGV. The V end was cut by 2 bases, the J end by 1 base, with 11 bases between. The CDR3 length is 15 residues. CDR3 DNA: TGTGCCAGCAGCTTAACCCCCACAGGGAACACTGAAGCTTTCTTT. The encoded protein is CASSLTPTGNTEAFF.

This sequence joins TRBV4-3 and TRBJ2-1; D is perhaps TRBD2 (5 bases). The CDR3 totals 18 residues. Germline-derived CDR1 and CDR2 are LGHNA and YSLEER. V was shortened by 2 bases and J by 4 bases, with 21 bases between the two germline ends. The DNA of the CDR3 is TGCGCCAGCAGCCAACGTTGGGAGACCGAAAATACTTACAATGAGCAGTTCTTC. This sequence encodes CASSQRWETENTYNEQFF.

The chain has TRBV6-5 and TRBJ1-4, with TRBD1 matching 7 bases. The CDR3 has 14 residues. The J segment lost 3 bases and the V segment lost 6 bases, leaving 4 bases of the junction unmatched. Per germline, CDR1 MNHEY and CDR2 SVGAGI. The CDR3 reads CASRQGWANEKLFF. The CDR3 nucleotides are TGTGCCAGCAGACAGGGGTGGGCTAATGAAAAACTGTTTTTT.

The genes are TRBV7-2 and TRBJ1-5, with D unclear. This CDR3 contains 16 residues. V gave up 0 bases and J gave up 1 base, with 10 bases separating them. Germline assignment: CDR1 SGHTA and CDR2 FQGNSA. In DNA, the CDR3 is TGTGCCAGCAGCTTAGCTGGTGGAGGAAGCAATCAGCCCCAGCATTTT. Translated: CASSLAGGGSNQPQHF.

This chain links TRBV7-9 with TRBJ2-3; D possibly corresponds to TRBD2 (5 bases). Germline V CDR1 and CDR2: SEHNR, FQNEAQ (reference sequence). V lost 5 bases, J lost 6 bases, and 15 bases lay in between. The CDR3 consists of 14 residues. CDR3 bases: TGTGCCAGCAGCCTGAGGGCTTTCAGGGATACGCAGTATTTT. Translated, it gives CASSLRAFRDTQYF.

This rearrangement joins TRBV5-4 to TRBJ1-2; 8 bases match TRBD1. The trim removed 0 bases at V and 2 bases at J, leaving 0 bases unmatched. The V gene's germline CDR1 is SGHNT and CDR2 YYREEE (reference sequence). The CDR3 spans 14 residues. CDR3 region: CASSLGQGNYGYTF. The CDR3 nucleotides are TGTGCCAGCAGCTTGGGACAGGGGAACTATGGCTACACCTTC.

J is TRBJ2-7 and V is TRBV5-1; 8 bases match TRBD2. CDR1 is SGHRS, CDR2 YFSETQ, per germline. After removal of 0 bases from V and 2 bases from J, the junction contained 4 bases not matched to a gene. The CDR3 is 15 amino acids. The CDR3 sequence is CASSLGGTRTYEQYF. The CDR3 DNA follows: TGCGCCAGCAGCTTGGGGGGGACTAGAACCTACGAGCAGTACTTC.